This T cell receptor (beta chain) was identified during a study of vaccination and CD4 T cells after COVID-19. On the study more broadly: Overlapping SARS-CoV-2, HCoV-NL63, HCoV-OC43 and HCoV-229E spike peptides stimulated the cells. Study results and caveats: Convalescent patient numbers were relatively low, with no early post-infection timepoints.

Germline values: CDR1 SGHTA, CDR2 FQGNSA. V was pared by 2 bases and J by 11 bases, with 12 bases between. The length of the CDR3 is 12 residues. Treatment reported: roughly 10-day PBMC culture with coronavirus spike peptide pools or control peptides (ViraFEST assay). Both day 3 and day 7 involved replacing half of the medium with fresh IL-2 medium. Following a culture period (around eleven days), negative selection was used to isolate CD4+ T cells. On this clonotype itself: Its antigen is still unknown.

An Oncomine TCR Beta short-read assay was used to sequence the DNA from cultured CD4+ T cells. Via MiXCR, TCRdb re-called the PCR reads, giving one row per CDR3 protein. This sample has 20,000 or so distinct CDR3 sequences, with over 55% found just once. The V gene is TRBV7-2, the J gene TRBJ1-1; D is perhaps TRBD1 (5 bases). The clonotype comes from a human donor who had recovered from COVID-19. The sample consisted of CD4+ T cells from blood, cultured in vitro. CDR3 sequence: CASSLLGLRAFF. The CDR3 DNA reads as TGTGCCAGCAGCTTACTGGGACTGAGGGCTTTCTTT.